The T cell receptor (beta chain) under discussion was sequenced for a study of cytomegalovirus exposure and HLA in healthy donors. Researchers ran the PCR with 60 Vbeta and 13 Jbeta primers. This table comes from immunoSEQ multiplex PCR, and its TCRdb copy is limited to in-frame clones, with some not included. The sample holds about 180,000 clones, over 65% seen once. The CDR3 runs 14 residues. Germline assignment: CDR1 MNHEY and CDR2 SMNVEV (reference sequence). V was trimmed by 6 bases and J by 9 bases, leaving 20 bases between them. Sequencing input: PBMCs. This chain connects TRBV27 to TRBJ1-2; no clear D. The receptor was derived from a man aged 18 to 30 in good health and CMV-seronegative. In DNA form, the CDR3 reads TGTGCCAGCAGCTCTAACCACATAGCGGCAAGCTACACCTTC. It is translated as CASSSNHIAASYTF.